This T cell receptor beta chain was retrieved from a study of T cell changes during pregnancy in multiple sclerosis. V was clipped by 1 base and J by 10 bases; unmatched bases: 4. CDR1 is SEHNR, CDR2 FQNEAQ, per germline (reference sequence). CDR3 length: 14 amino acids. TCRdb's table, derived via immunoSEQ multiplex PCR, lists solely in-frame clones and lacks some. The sample includes tens of thousands of clones, about nine tenths seen only once; the top ten take approximately 2%. The sequencing here drew on peripheral blood, taken in the second trimester of pregnancy. The chain uses TRBV7-9 and TRBJ1-6; 7 bases line up with TRBD1. This TCR derives from a female donor with multiple sclerosis, enrolled in a pregnancy study. In DNA form, the CDR3 reads TGTGCCAGCAGCTTAGGACAGGGATACTCACCCCTCCACTTT. It encodes CASSLGQGYSPLHF.